This T cell receptor (beta chain) was found in a study of healthy donors' naive CD4 and CD8 T cells. The V gene lost 1 base and the J gene lost 11 bases, with 15 bases spanning the gap. The CDR3 extends over 13 amino acids. Germline assignment: CDR1 SGHKS and CDR2 YYEKEE (reference sequence). Starting from around 500 ng of total RNA, TCR libraries were made with linear amplification. MiXCR was run by TCRdb on the reads, yielding one entry per CDR3 protein. The table shows 200,000 or so distinct CDR3 sequences, with over 60% occurring only once. The gene calls are TRBV5-5 and TRBJ1-1; possible D gene TRBD1, 5 bases. The sample taken for sequencing was naive CD4+ and CD8+ T cells sorted from blood, pooled from several donors. This clonotype was sampled from a pool of human donors in good health; the sample pools cells from several healthy donors. The CDR3 is CASSLSGGSGAFF. CDR3 coding DNA: TGTGCCAGCAGCTTGTCTGGGGGGTCAGGCGCTTTCTTT.